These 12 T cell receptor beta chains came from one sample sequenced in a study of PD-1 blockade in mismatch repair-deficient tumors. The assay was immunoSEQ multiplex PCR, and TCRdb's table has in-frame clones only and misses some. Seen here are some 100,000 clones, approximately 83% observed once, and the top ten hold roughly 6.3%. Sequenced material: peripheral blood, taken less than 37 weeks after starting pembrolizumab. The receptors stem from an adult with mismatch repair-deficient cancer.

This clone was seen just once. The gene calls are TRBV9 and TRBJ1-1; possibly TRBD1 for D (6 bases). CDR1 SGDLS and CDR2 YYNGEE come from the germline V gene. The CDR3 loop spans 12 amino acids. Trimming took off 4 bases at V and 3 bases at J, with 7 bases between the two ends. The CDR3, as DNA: TGTGCCAGCAGCTCAGGGGACACTGAAGCTTTCTTT. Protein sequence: CASSSGDTEAFF. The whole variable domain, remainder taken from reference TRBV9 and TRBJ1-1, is DSGVTQTPKHLITATGQRVTLRCSPRSGDLSVYWYQQSLDQGLQFLIQYYNGEERAKGNILERFSAQQFPDLHSELNLSSLELGDSALYFCASSSGDTEAFFGQGTRLTVV.

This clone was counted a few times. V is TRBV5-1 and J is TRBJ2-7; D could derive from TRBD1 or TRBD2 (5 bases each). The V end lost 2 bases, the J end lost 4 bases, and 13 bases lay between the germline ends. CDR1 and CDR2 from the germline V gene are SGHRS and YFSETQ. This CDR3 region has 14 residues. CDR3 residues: CASSFRDPKYEQYF. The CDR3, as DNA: TGCGCCAGCAGCTTCCGGGACCCTAAGTACGAGCAGTACTTC.

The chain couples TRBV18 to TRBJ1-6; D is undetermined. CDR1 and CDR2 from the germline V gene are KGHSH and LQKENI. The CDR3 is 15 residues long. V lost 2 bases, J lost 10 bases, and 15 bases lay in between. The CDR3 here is CASSPVGVLRSPLHF. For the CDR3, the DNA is TGTGCCAGCTCACCAGTCGGGGTTTTGCGATCACCCCTCCACTTT.

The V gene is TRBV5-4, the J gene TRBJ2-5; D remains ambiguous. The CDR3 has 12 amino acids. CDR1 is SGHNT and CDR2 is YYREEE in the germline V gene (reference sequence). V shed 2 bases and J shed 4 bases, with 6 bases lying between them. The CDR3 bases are TGTGCCAGCAGCTTAGGTAGAGAGACCCAGTACTTC. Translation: CASSLGRETQYF.

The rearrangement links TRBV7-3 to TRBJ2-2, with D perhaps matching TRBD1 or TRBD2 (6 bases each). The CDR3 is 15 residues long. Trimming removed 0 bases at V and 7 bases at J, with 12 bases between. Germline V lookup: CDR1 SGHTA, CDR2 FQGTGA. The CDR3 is CASSLTPGGNGELFF. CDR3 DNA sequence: TGTGCCAGCAGCTTAACGCCCGGGGGCAACGGGGAGCTGTTTTTT.

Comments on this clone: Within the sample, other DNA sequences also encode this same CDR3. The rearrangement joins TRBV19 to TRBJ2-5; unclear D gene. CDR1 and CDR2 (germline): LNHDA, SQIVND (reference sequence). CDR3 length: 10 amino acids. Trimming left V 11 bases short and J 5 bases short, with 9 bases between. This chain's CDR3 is CASGRETQYF. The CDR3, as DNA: TGTGCCTCTGGGCGGGAGACCCAGTACTTC.

The CDR3 DNA reads as TGCAGCGGGCGAGACAGCACAGATACGCAGTATTTT. Residues: CSGRDSTDTQYF. J is TRBJ2-3 and V is TRBV29-1; no clear D gene. CDR1 is SQVTM and CDR2 is ANQGSEA in the germline V gene. This CDR3 is 12 amino acids long. Trimming removed 7 bases from V and 0 bases from J, with 8 bases in between.

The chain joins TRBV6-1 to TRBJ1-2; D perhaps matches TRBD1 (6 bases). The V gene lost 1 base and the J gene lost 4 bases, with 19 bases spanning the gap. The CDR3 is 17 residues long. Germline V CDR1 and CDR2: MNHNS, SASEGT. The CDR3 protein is CASSEVIQGWRGYGYTF. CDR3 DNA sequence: TGTGCCAGCAGTGAAGTTATTCAGGGGTGGAGGGGCTATGGCTACACCTTC.

The CDR3 protein is CASSQEISPEGEAGAFF. The DNA for the CDR3 is TGCGCCAGCAGCCAAGAAATTAGCCCGGAAGGGGAAGCAGGAGCTTTCTTT. The gene calls are TRBV4-1 and TRBJ1-1, with D maybe TRBD1 (5 bases). This CDR3 region has 17 residues. The germline V and J ends were trimmed by 0 bases and 10 bases, with 24 bases remaining between them. The germline V gene has CDR1 MGHRA and CDR2 YSYEKL.

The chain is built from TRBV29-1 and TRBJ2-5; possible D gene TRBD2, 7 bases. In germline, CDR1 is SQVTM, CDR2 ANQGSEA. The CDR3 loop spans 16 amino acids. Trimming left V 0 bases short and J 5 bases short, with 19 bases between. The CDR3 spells CSVEEGGQGRRETQYF. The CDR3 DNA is TGCAGCGTTGAAGAGGGGGGGCAGGGCCGTAGGGAGACCCAGTACTTC.

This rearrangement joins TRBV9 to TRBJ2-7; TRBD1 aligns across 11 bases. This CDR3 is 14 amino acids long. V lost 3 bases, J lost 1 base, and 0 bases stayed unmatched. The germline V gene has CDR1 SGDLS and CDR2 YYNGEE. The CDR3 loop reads CASSGDRGSYEQYF. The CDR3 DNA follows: TGTGCCAGCAGCGGGGACAGGGGGTCCTACGAGCAGTACTTC.

CDR3 in DNA: TGTGCCAGCAGCCAGGGGGTTAGCACAGATACGCAGTATTTT. This gives the protein CASSQGVSTDTQYF. The chain employs TRBV27 and TRBJ2-3, with 7 nucleotides matching TRBD1. CDR1 is MNHEY and CDR2 is SMNVEV in the germline V gene (reference sequence). The CDR3 spans 14 residues. V shed 6 bases, J shed 0 bases, and the junction held 3 bases outside the gene matches.